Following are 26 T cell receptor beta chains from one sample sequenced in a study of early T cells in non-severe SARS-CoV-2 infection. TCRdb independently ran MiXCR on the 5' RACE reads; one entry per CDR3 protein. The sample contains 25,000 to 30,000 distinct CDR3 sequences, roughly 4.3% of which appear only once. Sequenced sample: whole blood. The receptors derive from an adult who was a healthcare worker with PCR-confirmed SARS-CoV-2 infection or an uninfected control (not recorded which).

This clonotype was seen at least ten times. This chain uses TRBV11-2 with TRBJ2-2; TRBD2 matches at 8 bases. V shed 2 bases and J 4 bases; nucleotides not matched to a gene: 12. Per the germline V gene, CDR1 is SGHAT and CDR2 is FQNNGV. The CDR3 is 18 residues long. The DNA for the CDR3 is TGTGCCAGCAGCTTAATCGAAGCGGGAGTGTTTGTCACCGGGGAGCTGTTTTTT. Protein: CASSLIEAGVFVTGELFF.

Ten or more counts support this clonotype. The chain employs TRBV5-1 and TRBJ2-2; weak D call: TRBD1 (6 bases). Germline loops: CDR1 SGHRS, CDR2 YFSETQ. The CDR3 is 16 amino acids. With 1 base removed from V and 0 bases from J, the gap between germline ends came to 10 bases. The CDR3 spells CASSLQGQTNTGELFF. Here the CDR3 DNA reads TGCGCCAGCAGCTTGCAAGGACAGACGAACACCGGGGAGCTGTTTTTT.

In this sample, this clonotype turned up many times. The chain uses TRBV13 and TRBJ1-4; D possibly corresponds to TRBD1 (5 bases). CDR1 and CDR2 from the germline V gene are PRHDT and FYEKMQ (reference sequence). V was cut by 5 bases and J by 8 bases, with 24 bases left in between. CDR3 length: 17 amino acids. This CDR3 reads CASSARAVGTAGEKLFF. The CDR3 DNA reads TGTGCCAGCAGCGCACGAGCAGTAGGGACGGCGGGGGAAAAACTGTTTTTT.

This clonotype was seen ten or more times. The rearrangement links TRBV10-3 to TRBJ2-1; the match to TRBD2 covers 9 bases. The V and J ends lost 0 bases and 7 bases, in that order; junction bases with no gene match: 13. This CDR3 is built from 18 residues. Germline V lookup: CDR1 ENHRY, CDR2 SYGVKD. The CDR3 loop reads CAISESTHSGSFRNEQFF. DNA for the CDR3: TGTGCCATCAGTGAGTCGACACATAGCGGGAGTTTTAGAAATGAGCAGTTCTTC.

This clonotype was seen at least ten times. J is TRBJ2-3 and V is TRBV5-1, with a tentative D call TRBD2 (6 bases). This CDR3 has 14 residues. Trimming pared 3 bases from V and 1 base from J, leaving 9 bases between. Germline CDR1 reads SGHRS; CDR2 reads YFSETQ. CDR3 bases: TGCGCCAGCAGCTCGGCTAGCGGCACAGATACGCAGTATTTT. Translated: CASSSASGTDTQYF.

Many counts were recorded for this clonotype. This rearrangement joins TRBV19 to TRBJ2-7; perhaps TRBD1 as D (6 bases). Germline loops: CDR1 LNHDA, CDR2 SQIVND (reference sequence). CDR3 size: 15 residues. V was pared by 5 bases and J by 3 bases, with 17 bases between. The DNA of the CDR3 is TGTGCCAGTAGTGGGCCTGGGACAAGATTCTACGAGCAGTACTTC. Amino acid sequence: CASSGPGTRFYEQYF.

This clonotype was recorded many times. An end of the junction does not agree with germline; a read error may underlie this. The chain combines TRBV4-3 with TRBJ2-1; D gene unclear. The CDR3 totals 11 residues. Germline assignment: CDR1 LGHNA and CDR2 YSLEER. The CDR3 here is CASSQGWTIWF. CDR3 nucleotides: TGCGCCAGCAGCCAAGGATGGACGATTTGGTTC.

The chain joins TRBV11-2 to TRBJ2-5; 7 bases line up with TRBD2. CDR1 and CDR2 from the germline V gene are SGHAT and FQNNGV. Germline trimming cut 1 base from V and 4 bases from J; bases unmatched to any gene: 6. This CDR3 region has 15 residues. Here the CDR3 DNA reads TGTGCCAGCAGCTTAGTCTCGGGGGGTGGAGAGACCCAGTACTTC. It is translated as CASSLVSGGGETQYF. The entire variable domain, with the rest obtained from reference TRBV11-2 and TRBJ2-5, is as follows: EAGVAQSPRYKIIEKRQSVAFWCNPISGHATLYWYQQILGQGPKLLIQFQNNGVVDDSQLPKDRFSAERLKGVDSTLKIQPAKLEDSAVYLCASSLVSGGGETQYFGPGTRLLVL.

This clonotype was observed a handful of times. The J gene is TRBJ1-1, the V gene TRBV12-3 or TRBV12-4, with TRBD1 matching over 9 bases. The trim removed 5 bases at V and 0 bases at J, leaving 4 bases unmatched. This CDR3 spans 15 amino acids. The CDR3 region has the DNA TGTGCCAGCAGTCCCTACAGGGGGCTGAACACTGAAGCTTTCTTT. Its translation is CASSPYRGLNTEAFF.

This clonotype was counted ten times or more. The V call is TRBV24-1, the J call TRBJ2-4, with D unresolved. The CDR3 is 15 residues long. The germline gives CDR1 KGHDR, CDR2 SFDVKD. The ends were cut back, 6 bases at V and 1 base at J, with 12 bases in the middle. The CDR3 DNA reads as TGTGCCACCAGTTCAACTATAGGTGCCAAAAACATTCAGTACTTC. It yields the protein CATSSTIGAKNIQYF.

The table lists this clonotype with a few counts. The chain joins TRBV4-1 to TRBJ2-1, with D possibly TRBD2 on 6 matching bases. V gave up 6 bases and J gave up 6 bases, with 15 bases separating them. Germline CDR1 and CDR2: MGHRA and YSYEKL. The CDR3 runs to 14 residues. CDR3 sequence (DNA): TGCGCCAGCAGACCGGAGGGCTTCCCCAATGAGCAGTTCTTC. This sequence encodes CASRPEGFPNEQFF.

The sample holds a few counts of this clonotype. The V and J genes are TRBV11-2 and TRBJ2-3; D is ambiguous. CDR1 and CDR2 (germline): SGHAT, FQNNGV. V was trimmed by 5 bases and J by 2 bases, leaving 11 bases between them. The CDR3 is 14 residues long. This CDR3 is CASSLGTNTDTQYF. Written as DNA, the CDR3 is TGTGCCAGCAGCCTAGGAACCAACACAGATACGCAGTATTTT.

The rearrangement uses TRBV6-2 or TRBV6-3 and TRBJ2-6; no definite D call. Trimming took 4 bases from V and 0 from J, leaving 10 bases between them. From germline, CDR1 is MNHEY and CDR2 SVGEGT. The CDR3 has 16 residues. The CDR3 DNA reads TGTGCCAGCAGTTCCGGCAGGAGCTCTGGGGCCAACGTCCTGACTTTC. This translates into CASSSGRSSGANVLTF.

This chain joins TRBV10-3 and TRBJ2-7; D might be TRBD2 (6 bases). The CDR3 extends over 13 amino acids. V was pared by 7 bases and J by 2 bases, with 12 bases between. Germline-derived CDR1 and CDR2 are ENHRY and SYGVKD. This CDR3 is CAITAGLTYEQYF. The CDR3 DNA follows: TGTGCCATCACGGCGGGGCTTACCTACGAGCAGTACTTC.

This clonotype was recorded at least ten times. CDR3 nucleotides: TGTGCCAGCAGGACTAGCGGGAGTTTCGGTGAGCAGTTCTTC. Residues: CASRTSGSFGEQFF. The V gene is TRBV12-3 or TRBV12-4, the J gene TRBJ2-1, with TRBD2 identical over 12 bases. The CDR3 has 14 residues. Unmatched junction bases numbered 6, after V lost 6 bases and J lost 9 bases.

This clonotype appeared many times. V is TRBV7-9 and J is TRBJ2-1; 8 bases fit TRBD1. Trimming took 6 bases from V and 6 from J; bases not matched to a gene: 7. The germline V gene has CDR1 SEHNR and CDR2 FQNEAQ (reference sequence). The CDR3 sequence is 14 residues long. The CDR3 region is CASRPDRGTNEQFF. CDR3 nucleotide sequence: TGTGCCAGCAGACCCGACAGGGGCACCAATGAGCAGTTCTTC.

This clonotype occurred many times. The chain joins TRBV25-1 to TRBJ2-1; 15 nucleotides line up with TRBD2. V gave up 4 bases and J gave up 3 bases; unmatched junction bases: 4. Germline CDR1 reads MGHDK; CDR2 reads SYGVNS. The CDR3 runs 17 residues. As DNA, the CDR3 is TGTGCCAGCAGTGTGGGACTAGCGGGAGGACTCTACAATGAGCAGTTCTTC. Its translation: CASSVGLAGGLYNEQFF. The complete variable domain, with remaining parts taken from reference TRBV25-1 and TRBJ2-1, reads EADIYQTPRYLVIGTGKKITLECSQTMGHDKMYWYQQDPGMELHLIHYSYGVNSTEKGDLSSESTVSRIRTEHFPLTLESARPSHTSQYLCASSVGLAGGLYNEQFFGPGTRLTVL.

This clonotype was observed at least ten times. The CDR3 region is CASSRGLAGAGEQYF. In DNA, the CDR3 is TGTGCCAGCAGTCGAGGACTAGCGGGAGCCGGCGAGCAGTACTTC. The rearrangement links TRBV3-1 to TRBJ2-7; 13 bases match TRBD2. V shed 6 bases, J shed 6 bases, and the junction held 8 bases outside the gene matches. Germline values: CDR1 LGHDT, CDR2 YNNKEL (reference sequence). The CDR3 loop spans 15 amino acids.

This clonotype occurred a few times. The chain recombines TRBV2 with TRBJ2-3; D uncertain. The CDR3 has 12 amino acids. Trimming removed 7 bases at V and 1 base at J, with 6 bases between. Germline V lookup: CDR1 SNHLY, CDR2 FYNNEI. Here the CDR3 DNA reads TGTGCCAGCAACCTTGGCACAGATACGCAGTATTTT. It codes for CASNLGTDTQYF.

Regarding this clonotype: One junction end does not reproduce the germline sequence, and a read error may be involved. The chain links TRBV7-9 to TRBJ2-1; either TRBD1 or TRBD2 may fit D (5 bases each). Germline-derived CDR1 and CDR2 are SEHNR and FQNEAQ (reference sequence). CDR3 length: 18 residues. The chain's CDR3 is CASSPGGSWTGSYNVQFF. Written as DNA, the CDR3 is TGTGCCAGCAGCCCTGGGGGTAGCTGGACTGGGTCCTACAATGTGCAGTTCTTC.

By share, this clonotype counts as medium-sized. The CDR3 region is CASLVAGESTDTQYF. DNA of the CDR3: TGTGCCAGCCTCGTAGCGGGGGAGAGCACAGATACGCAGTATTTT. V usage is TRBV6-2 or TRBV6-3 and J usage is TRBJ2-3; TRBD2 matches 9 bases. Germline V gene data show CDR1 as MNHEY and CDR2 as SVGEGT. Germline trimming cut 8 bases from V and 0 bases from J; bases unmatched to any gene: 6. The CDR3 is 15 residues long.

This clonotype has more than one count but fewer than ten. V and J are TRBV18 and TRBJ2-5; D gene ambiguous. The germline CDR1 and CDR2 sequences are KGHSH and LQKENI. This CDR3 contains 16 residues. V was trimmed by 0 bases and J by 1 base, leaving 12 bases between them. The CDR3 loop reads CASSPPVQTVQETQYF. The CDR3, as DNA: TGTGCCAGCTCACCACCGGTTCAAACAGTCCAAGAGACCCAGTACTTC.

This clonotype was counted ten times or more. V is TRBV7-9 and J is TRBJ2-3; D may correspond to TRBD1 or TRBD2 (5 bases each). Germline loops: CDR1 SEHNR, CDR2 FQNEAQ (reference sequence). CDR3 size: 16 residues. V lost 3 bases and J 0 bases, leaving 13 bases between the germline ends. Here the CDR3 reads CASSFTPGRSTDTQYF. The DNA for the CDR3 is TGTGCCAGCAGCTTTACCCCGGGGCGGAGCACAGATACGCAGTATTTT.

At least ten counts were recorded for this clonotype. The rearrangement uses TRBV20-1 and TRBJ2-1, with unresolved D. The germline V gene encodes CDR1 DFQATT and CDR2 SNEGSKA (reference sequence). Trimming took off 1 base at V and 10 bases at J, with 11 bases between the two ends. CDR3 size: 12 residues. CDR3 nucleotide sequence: TGCAGTGCTAGAGTCGACCAGTTGGAGCAGTTCTTC. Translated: CSARVDQLEQFF.

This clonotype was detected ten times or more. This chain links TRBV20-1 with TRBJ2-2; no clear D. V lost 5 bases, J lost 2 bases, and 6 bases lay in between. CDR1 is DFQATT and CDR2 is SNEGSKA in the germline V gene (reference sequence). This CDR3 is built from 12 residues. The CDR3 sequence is CSAGTNTGELFF. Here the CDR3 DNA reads TGCAGTGCTGGTACCAACACCGGGGAGCTGTTTTTT.

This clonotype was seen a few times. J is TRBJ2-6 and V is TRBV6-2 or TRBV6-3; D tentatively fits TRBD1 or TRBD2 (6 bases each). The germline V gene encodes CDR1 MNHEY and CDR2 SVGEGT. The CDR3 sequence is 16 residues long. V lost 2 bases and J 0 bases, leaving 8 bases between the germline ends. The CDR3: CASSYGGGSGANVLTF. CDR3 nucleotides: TGTGCCAGCAGTTACGGAGGGGGCTCTGGGGCCAACGTCCTGACTTTC.